The source of this T cell receptor (beta chain) is a study of blood T cell repertoires in COVID-19. Generated by immunoSEQ multiplex PCR, the TCRdb table keeps only in-frame clones and is missing some. The sample consists of around 250,000 clones, approximately 90% of them appearing once. The ends lost 4 bases at V and 0 bases at J; junction bases unmatched: 18. The CDR3 sequence is 21 residues long. The V gene's germline CDR1 is LGHNA and CDR2 YNFKEQ. Sequencing input: PBMCs or T cells enriched from blood (not recorded which). The clonotype comes from a man aged 45-65 years who had been exposed to COVID-19. The chain is built from TRBV4-2 and TRBJ2-7; 13 nucleotides agree with TRBD2. DNA of the CDR3: TGTGCCAGCAGCCGGAAACTGGGACTAGCGGGGAGGAAGCGAAGCTCCTACGAGCAGTACTTC. Protein sequence: CASSRKLGLAGRKRSSYEQYF.